This TCR beta chain was identified during a study of regulatory T cells in long-lasting Graves disease. Time point specified: persistent/refractory GD, antithyroid drugs over 5 years with positive TRAb. The TCR library was made from RNA that had been extracted from PBMCs in TRIzol. V trimming: 2 bases; J trimming: 6 bases; junction bases outside the gene matches: 13. This CDR3 comprises 17 residues. Germline CDR1 MNHEY, CDR2 SVGAGI. As to this clonotype: Being one base from a much bigger clone, this may be a read error.

Construction of the TCR beta libraries employed iRepertoire HTBI primers in conjunction with Arm-PCR of CDR3 regions. TCRdb reprocessed the multiplex PCR reads with MiXCR, giving one entry per CDR3 protein. The sample lists a few hundred thousand distinct CDR3 sequences; around a fifth were seen once. The receptor's source is a female donor with Graves disease. The sequencing here drew on peripheral blood mononuclear cells (PBMCs), taken when the disease was refractory, from a patient treated with antithyroid drugs. J is TRBJ1-5 and V is TRBV6-5; 7 bases agree with TRBD1. The CDR3 DNA reads as TGTGCCAGCAGTTACAACCCGGCGACAGGGCATAGTCAGCCCCAGCATTTT. This sequence encodes CASSYNPATGHSQPQHF.